This TCR beta chain stems from a study of metastatic and nonmetastatic thyroid tumors. Study observations and caveats: It was reportedly found that TCR beta diversity was significantly higher in malignant thyroid tumors than in benign nodules, a difference seen in both blood and tumor samples.

No treatment had been given to any patient before thyroid surgery. This CDR3 contains 17 residues. Per the germline V gene, CDR1 is SGDLS and CDR2 is YYNGEE. V gave up 3 bases and J gave up 4 bases, with 20 bases separating them. This clone was picked up many times. What it binds is not known. In the original processing: Built for papillary thyroid cancer, a distant-metastasis classifier drew on CDR3 differences across clinicopathological groups. From the PCR reads, TCRdb re-called clones with MiXCR. Here the V and J calls rest on TCRdb's processing, not on the authors' analysis. There are under 55,000 clones in the sample; around a sixth occur only once, and 3% lies in the top ten.

Sequencing was done on a sample of blood. V is TRBV9 and J is TRBJ1-3, with D hard to call. This receptor was identified in a female donor with papillary thyroid cancer or a benign thyroid nodule (not recorded which). Some clones in this sample may be carry-over from other donors' samples. The CDR3 DNA reads as TGTGCCAGCAGCGAGCGTCGGACTGCCGCCCCCGGAAACACCATATATTTT. Amino acid sequence: CASSERRTAAPGNTIYF.